This T cell receptor beta chain was identified in a study of T cells in Graves' hyperthyroidism and ophthalmopathy. This clonotype was counted only a few times. Germline trimming cut 4 bases from V and 0 bases from J; bases unmatched to any gene: 6. The CDR3 is 16 amino acids. Germline CDR1 and CDR2: SGHNT and YENEEA. There were TCR beta CDR3 regions amplified from RNA transcripts. First-round RT-PCR with HTBI primers amplified the TCR CDR3 region. TCRdb re-called the multiplex PCR reads through MiXCR, storing one row per CDR3 protein. The table has about 710,000 distinct CDR3 sequences, around 17% seen once; the top ten hold around 8.1%.

This TCR was sampled from a man younger than 30 with Graves' hyperthyroidism. The gene calls are TRBV11-3 and TRBJ1-3, with 7 bases matching TRBD1. Material: blood. CDR3: CASSSLQGISGNTIYF. In DNA, the CDR3 is TGTGCCAGCAGCTCGCTACAGGGGATCTCTGGAAACACCATATATTTT.